This TCR beta chain is from a study of control samples from healthy donors and cancer patients. This clone was picked up one time. Germline lookup yields CDR1 SGHDT and CDR2 YYEEEE. This CDR3 has 17 residues. With 3 bases clipped from V and 0 bases from J, the junction kept 6 bases outside the gene matches. Using immunoSEQ multiplex PCR, the repertoire was profiled, and TCRdb retains in-frame clones only, with some absent. The sample lists 10,000 to 15,000 clones; approximately 90% were seen once. Sequencing was done on a sample of formalin-fixed, paraffin-embedded tissue. The sequence came from a male donor with melanoma. The chain combines TRBV5-6 with TRBJ2-7; 13 nucleotides agree with TRBD2. This CDR3 is CASSSMGLAGFSYEQYF. In nucleotides, the CDR3 is TGTGCCAGCAGCTCCATGGGACTAGCGGGATTCTCCTACGAGCAGTACTTC.